The 12 T cell receptor beta chains in this list originate from one sample, sequenced in a study of T-cell memory formation after mild COVID-19. One entry per CDR3 protein, called by TCRdb with MiXCR from the 5' RACE reads. This sample has about 560,000 distinct CDR3 sequences; around 15% occur once, and the top ten carry about 7.4%. The sample comprised PBMCs or a T cell subset sorted from them (not recorded which). The receptor set was obtained from an adult woman who had mild COVID-19 (a few samples of this study predate the infection). Cell type and time point are not known.

This clonotype was counted only a few times. The chain couples TRBV4-1 to TRBJ1-1; TRBD1 matches at 8 bases. Germline V gene lookup returns CDR1 MGHRA and CDR2 YSYEKL. This CDR3 comprises 15 residues. V was pared by 0 bases and J by 4 bases, with 4 bases of the junction left unmatched. The DNA of the CDR3 is TGCGCCAGCAGCCAAGACCGCACAGGGGGCACTGAAGCTTTCTTT. Translation: CASSQDRTGGTEAFF.

This clonotype was observed a handful of times. The rearrangement joins TRBV5-5 to TRBJ1-1, with D uncertain. CDR3 length: 14 amino acids. CDR1 and CDR2 (germline): SGHKS, YYEKEE (reference sequence). V lost 5 bases, J lost 0 bases, and 11 bases lay in between. CDR3 nucleotide sequence: TGTGCCAGCAGTCCCCTCCCCGTGAACACTGAAGCTTTCTTT. This translates into CASSPLPVNTEAFF.

This clonotype showed up just a few times. The gene calls are TRBV5-1 and TRBJ2-7; 10 bases line up with TRBD2. The V and J ends lost 4 bases and 1 base, in that order; junction bases with no gene match: 8. Germline assignment: CDR1 SGHRS and CDR2 YFSETQ. CDR3 length: 16 residues. This CDR3 is CASSPATSGTSYEQYF. CDR3 bases: TGCGCCAGCAGCCCCGCAACTAGCGGGACATCCTACGAGCAGTACTTC.

The chain has TRBV3-1 and TRBJ1-1; D is ambiguous. The CDR3 contains 14 residues. V was cut by 0 bases and J by 11 bases, with 16 bases left in between. CDR1 is LGHDT, CDR2 YNNKEL, per germline (reference sequence). The CDR3 sequence: CASSQDFRHLEAFF. DNA of the CDR3: TGTGCCAGCAGCCAAGATTTCCGGCATTTAGAGGCTTTCTTT.

Notes on this clonotype: A read error may be the cause here, since a much bigger clone is one base away. This CDR3 reads CASSLRLGNYEQYF. Here the CDR3 DNA reads TGTGCCAGCAGCTTAAGACTGGGTAACTACGAGCAGTACTTC. The gene calls are TRBV7-2 and TRBJ2-7; D is ambiguous. CDR1 is SGHTA, CDR2 FQGNSA, per germline. The CDR3 has 14 amino acids. V was cut by 2 bases and J by 3 bases, with 11 bases left in between.

This clonotype was seen only a few times. The chain links TRBV12-3 or TRBV12-4 to TRBJ1-4; D uncertain. CDR3 length: 14 residues. V was clipped by 3 bases and J by 4 bases, with 9 bases between them. CDR3 sequence (DNA): TGTGCCAGCAGTTTTGGTCAGATTAATGAAAAACTGTTTTTT. Translation: CASSFGQINEKLFF.

This clonotype appeared a few times. The rearrangement uses TRBV12-3 or TRBV12-4 and TRBJ2-3; D ambiguous. This CDR3 is built from 13 residues. V lost 8 bases, J lost 8 bases, and 17 bases lay in between. The CDR3: CASWIMSAGTQYF. The CDR3 bases are TGTGCCAGCTGGATCATGAGTGCCGGTACGCAGTATTTT.

A few counts support this clonotype. The V call is TRBV24-1, the J call TRBJ2-7, with 9 bases that match TRBD1. V lost 4 bases to trimming and J lost 1 base; unmatched junction nucleotides: 10. Germline V gene lookup returns CDR1 KGHDR and CDR2 SFDVKD. The CDR3 runs 17 residues. The CDR3 here is CATSDPSDRGGSYEQYF. CDR3 in DNA: TGTGCCACCAGTGACCCCTCCGACAGGGGGGGGTCCTACGAGCAGTACTTC.

This clonotype showed up just a few times. This chain links TRBV12-3 or TRBV12-4 with TRBJ2-7, with a tentative D call TRBD1 (6 bases). V was pared by 4 bases and J by 4 bases, with 20 bases between. The CDR3 runs to 16 residues. The CDR3 protein is CASSSIRGTPFYEQYF. Here the CDR3 DNA reads TGTGCCAGCAGTTCGATCCGTGGGACACCCTTTTACGAGCAGTACTTC.

This clonotype was observed a handful of times. This chain uses TRBV3-1 with TRBJ1-2; 10 nucleotides align to TRBD1. This CDR3 region has 16 residues. Unmatched junction bases numbered 7, after V lost 2 bases and J lost 4 bases. The V gene's germline CDR1 is LGHDT and CDR2 YNNKEL (reference sequence). DNA of the CDR3: TGTGCCAGCAGCCAATGGGACAGGGGAAAGAGCTATGGCTACACCTTC. Its translation: CASSQWDRGKSYGYTF.

This rearrangement joins TRBV7-9 to TRBJ1-5; D call uncertain. This CDR3 contains 16 residues. The ends were cut back, 1 base at V and 1 base at J, with 11 bases in the middle. Germline values: CDR1 SEHNR, CDR2 FQNEAQ (reference sequence). CDR3 sequence reads: CASSLVVGGSNQPQHF. The CDR3 bases are TGTGCCAGCAGCTTAGTCGTAGGTGGAAGCAATCAGCCCCAGCATTTT. The whole variable domain, remainder taken from reference TRBV7-9 and TRBJ1-5, is DTGVSQNPRHKITKRGQNVTFRCDPISEHNRLYWYRQTLGQGPEFLTYFQNEAQLEKSRLLSDRFSAERPKGSFSTLEIQRTEQGDSAMYLCASSLVVGGSNQPQHFGDGTRLSIL.

This chain uses TRBV6-2 or TRBV6-3 with TRBJ1-2, with D perhaps matching TRBD1 (5 bases). The V end was cut by 5 bases, the J end by 3 bases, with 19 bases between. Germline V gene sequence: CDR1 MNHEY, CDR2 SVGEGT. The CDR3 is 16 amino acids. CDR3 amino acids: CASSNRTAKSHYGYTF. The CDR3 nucleotides read TGTGCCAGCAGTAACAGGACGGCAAAAAGTCACTATGGCTACACCTTC.